This is a list of T cell receptor beta chains from one sample in a study of T cell responses to AZD1222 COVID-19 vaccine. Method: immunoSEQ multiplex PCR; TCRdb's copy keeps in-frame clones and lacks some. The sample contains about 85,000 clones, over 80% of which appear only once. Sequences were derived from peripheral blood, sampled on day 0 of AZD1222 vaccination. The receptors stem from an adult in good health. Both conserved end residues are part of each CDR3. The order of the fields is D gene, V gene, J gene, clone size, CDR3 protein, CDR3 DNA. D genes are given only for firm matches. Size is omitted from some rows. Given values are once, few, many or a class for expanded clones.

D gene: .
V gene: TRBV7-2
J gene: TRBJ2-5
clone size: .
CDR3 protein: CASSLGRGQFSVHRETQYF
CDR3 DNA: TGTGCCAGCAGCTTAGGGAGGGGACAGTTCAGCGTGCATAGAGAGACCCAGTACTTC

D gene: TRBD2
V gene: TRBV3-1/TRBV3-2
J gene: TRBJ2-7
clone size: once
CDR3 protein: CASSGRGEQYF
CDR3 DNA: TGTGCCAGTAGCGGGAGAGGGGAGCAGTACTTC

D gene: TRBD2
V gene: TRBV3-1/TRBV3-2
J gene: TRBJ2-7
clone size: .
CDR3 protein: CASSPGTGGRISYEQYF
CDR3 DNA: TGTGCCAGCAGCCCCGGAACGGGAGGCCGAATATCCTACGAGCAGTACTTC

D gene: TRBD2
V gene: TRBV27
J gene: TRBJ2-7
clone size: .
CDR3 protein: CASSLSSGAGYEQYF
CDR3 DNA: TGTGCCAGCAGTTTATCTAGCGGGGCGGGATACGAGCAGTACTTC

D gene: TRBD1
V gene: TRBV4-1
J gene: TRBJ2-7
clone size: .
CDR3 protein: CASSQEGTRQGGLYF
CDR3 DNA: TGCGCCAGCAGCCAAGAGGGGACCCGACAGGGTGGGCTGTACTTC

D gene: .
V gene: TRBV6-5
J gene: TRBJ1-1
clone size: .
CDR3 protein: CASSRQGNTEAFF
CDR3 DNA: TGTGCCAGCAGTCGCCAGGGGAACACTGAAGCTTTCTTT

D gene: .
V gene: TRBV6-5
J gene: TRBJ2-2
clone size: .
CDR3 protein: CASSRPPPGTGELFF
CDR3 DNA: TGTGCCAGCAGTAGGCCACCGCCCGGCACCGGGGAGCTGTTTTTT

D gene: TRBD1
V gene: TRBV2
J gene: TRBJ2-1
clone size: .
CDR3 protein: CASSGTELTYNEQFF
CDR3 DNA: TGTGCCAGCAGCGGGACAGAACTTACATACAATGAGCAGTTCTTC

D gene: .
V gene: TRBV9
J gene: TRBJ1-1
clone size: .
CDR3 protein: CASSGNPLTMGRGSNTEAFF
CDR3 DNA: TGTGCCAGCAGCGGTAATCCCCTTACGATGGGGCGCGGTTCGAACACTGAAGCTTTCTTT

D gene: TRBD1
V gene: TRBV6-1
J gene: TRBJ1-1
clone size: .
CDR3 protein: CASSDRTGFTGAFF
CDR3 DNA: TGTGCCAGCAGTGATCGGACAGGCTTTACGGGGGCTTTCTTT

D gene: TRBD1
V gene: TRBV2
J gene: TRBJ2-7
clone size: .
CDR3 protein: CASSDQGAYEQYF
CDR3 DNA: TGTGCCAGCAGTGACCAGGGGGCGTACGAGCAGTACTTC

D gene: .
V gene: TRBV11-1
J gene: TRBJ1-4
clone size: .
CDR3 protein: CASSLIGGTTNEKLFF
CDR3 DNA: TGTGCCAGCAGCTTAATTGGCGGGACAACTAATGAAAAACTGTTTTTT

D gene: .
V gene: TRBV18
J gene: TRBJ2-6
clone size: .
CDR3 protein: CASSPPAGANVLTF
CDR3 DNA: TGTGCCAGCTCACCACCTGCTGGGGCCAACGTCCTGACTTTC

D gene: TRBD1
V gene: TRBV3-1/TRBV3-2
J gene: TRBJ1-3
clone size: .
CDR3 protein: CASSPWDSGNTIYF
CDR3 DNA: TGTGCCAGCAGCCCCTGGGACAGCGGAAACACCATATATTTT

D gene: .
V gene: TRBV28
J gene: TRBJ2-5
clone size: .
CDR3 protein: CASSLDKTRETQYF
CDR3 DNA: TGTGCCAGCAGTTTAGACAAGACTAGGGAGACCCAGTACTTC

D gene: .
V gene: TRBV19
J gene: TRBJ2-3
clone size: .
CDR3 protein: CASSLRQSTDTQYF
CDR3 DNA: TGTGCCAGTAGTCTTAGACAGAGCACAGATACGCAGTATTTT

D gene: TRBD1
V gene: TRBV15
J gene: TRBJ1-5
clone size: .
CDR3 protein: CATSRGSQGAVLGNQPQHF
CDR3 DNA: TGTGCCACCAGCAGAGGCTCACAGGGGGCAGTTTTGGGCAATCAGCCCCAGCATTTT

D gene: .
V gene: TRBV3-1/TRBV3-2
J gene: TRBJ2-5
clone size: few
CDR3 protein: CASSSYYTSIETQYF
CDR3 DNA: TGTGCCAGCAGCTCTTATTATACTAGTATAGAGACCCAGTACTTC

D gene: TRBD1
V gene: TRBV7-2
J gene: TRBJ1-1
clone size: .
CDR3 protein: CASSERGQHTEAFF
CDR3 DNA: TGTGCCAGCAGCGAACGGGGACAGCACACTGAAGCTTTCTTT

D gene: TRBD2
V gene: TRBV6-4
J gene: TRBJ2-1
clone size: .
CDR3 protein: CASSDPASGTYNEQFF
CDR3 DNA: TGTGCCAGCAGTGACCCCGCTAGCGGCACCTACAATGAGCAGTTCTTC